Sequencing of this T cell receptor beta chain was carried out in a study of blood T cell repertoires in COVID-19. In the study overall: Donors in the United States, Italy and Spain gave samples during acute or convalescent COVID-19.

From germline, CDR1 is GTSNPN and CDR2 SVGIG (reference sequence). The CDR3 extends over 15 amino acids. With V trimmed by 3 bases and J by 4 bases, 9 bases remained unmatched. Profiling relied on immunoSEQ multiplex PCR, and the TCRdb table lists in-frame clones only, not all of them. The repertoire consists of roughly 70,000 clones, with approximately 83% occurring once and the leading ten covering roughly 4.5%. Sequenced input: peripheral blood. This chain uses TRBV30 with TRBJ1-5; 7 bases are shared with TRBD1. This TCR was recovered from a woman aged 60-70 years with acute or convalescent COVID-19. The CDR3 reads CAWRPQGSRNQPQHF. CDR3 coding DNA: TGTGCCTGGAGACCACAGGGGTCGAGAAATCAGCCCCAGCATTTT. Full variable domain (rest looked up from reference TRBV30 and TRBJ1-5): SQTIHQWPATLVQPVGSPLSLECTVEGTSNPNLYWYRQAAGRGLQLLFYSVGIGQISSEVPQNLSASRPQDRQFILSSKKLLLSDSGFYLCAWRPQGSRNQPQHFGDGTRLSIL.